The 12 T cell receptor beta chains below all came from one sample that was sequenced in a study of cytomegalovirus exposure and HLA in healthy donors (dated by TCRdb to the late 2010s). Library creation used the immunoSEQ multiplex PCR assay. TCRdb obtained this table from immuneACCESS and retained in-frame rearrangements with V and J assigned. These tables miss some clones; where compared with another copy, unresolved V genes account for less than half of the shortfall, and the remainder is unexplained. The sample table lists roughly 350,000 clones, just over 85% of them with a count of one. About 0.8% of the sample is held by the ten biggest clonotypes. Sequencing input: PBMCs. The receptors here all came from a woman younger than 35 in good health and CMV-seronegative.

The chain joins TRBV28 to TRBJ1-5; a weak D match, TRBD1 (6 bases). CDR3 size: 16 residues. The germline V and J ends were trimmed by 3 bases and 2 bases, with 14 bases remaining between them. Germline values: CDR1 MDHEN, CDR2 SYDVKM. The CDR3 coding sequence is TGTGCCAGCAGTTTCCCCGGGGGGCAGGGCAATCAGCCCCAGCATTTT. Encoded protein: CASSFPGGQGNQPQHF.

V usage is TRBV6-5 and J usage is TRBJ1-2; perhaps TRBD1 as D (5 bases). Trimming left V 0 bases short and J 0 bases short, with 8 bases between. The CDR3 has 15 residues. CDR1 and CDR2 (germline): MNHEY, SVGAGI. Here the CDR3 DNA reads TGTGCCAGCAGTTACTCGACAGCTACTAACTATGGCTACACCTTC. This translates into CASSYSTATNYGYTF.

The chain carries TRBV9 and TRBJ2-7; 7 nucleotides agree with TRBD2. Germline lookup yields CDR1 SGDLS and CDR2 YYNGEE. This CDR3 contains 15 residues. V shed 2 bases and J 1 base; nucleotides not matched to a gene: 6. In DNA, the CDR3 is TGTGCCAGCAGCGTTGGAGCGGGAACTTCCTACGAGCAGTACTTC. Encoded protein: CASSVGAGTSYEQYF. Drawing the rest from reference TRBV9 and TRBJ2-7, the complete variable domain is DSGVTQTPKHLITATGQRVTLRCSPRSGDLSVYWYQQSLDQGLQFLIQYYNGEERAKGNILERFSAQQFPDLHSELNLSSLELGDSALYFCASSVGAGTSYEQYFGPGTRLTVT.

This rearrangement joins TRBV29-1 to TRBJ2-7; TRBD1 agrees at 8 bases. The CDR3 has 15 residues. With V trimmed by 4 bases and J by 1 base, 9 bases remained unmatched. Germline-derived CDR1 and CDR2 are SQVTM and ANQGSEA. The CDR3 DNA is TGCAGCGTTGCGGGACAGGTCGCCCTTTCCTACGAGCAGTACTTC. Amino acid sequence: CSVAGQVALSYEQYF.

This chain uses TRBV15 with TRBJ2-7; D possibly corresponds to TRBD1 (6 bases). CDR3 length: 16 amino acids. Trimming stripped 0 bases from V and 0 bases from J, with 12 bases between. CDR1 and CDR2 (germline): LNHNV, YYDKDF (reference sequence). The CDR3 region is CATSRDKGHSSYEQYF. CDR3 DNA sequence: TGTGCCACCAGCAGAGATAAGGGACACAGCTCCTACGAGCAGTACTTC.

The rearrangement uses TRBV5-6 and TRBJ1-3; D not resolved. CDR1 is SGHDT, CDR2 YYEEEE, per germline. Trimming cost V 2 bases and J 7 bases, with 7 bases left between them. The CDR3 loop spans 12 amino acids. The CDR3 here is CASSFDRNTIYF. The CDR3 bases are TGTGCCAGCAGCTTTGATCGGAACACCATATATTTT.

The CDR3 DNA reads TGTGCCAGCAGTTTGTCTCGACAGGGAACTGAAGCTTTCTTT. Amino acids: CASSLSRQGTEAFF. J is TRBJ1-1 and V is TRBV27; 7 positions match TRBD1. CDR3 length: 14 amino acids. Germline CDR1 reads MNHEY; CDR2 reads SMNVEV (reference sequence). The ends lost 3 bases at V and 5 bases at J; junction bases unmatched: 6.

J is TRBJ1-2 and V is TRBV7-2; 10 bases align to TRBD1. The CDR3 totals 15 residues. With 1 base clipped from V and 6 bases from J, the junction kept 5 bases outside the gene matches. Germline CDR1 reads SGHTA; CDR2 reads FQGNSA. The CDR3 nucleotides are TGTGCCAGCAGCTTAGGGCCGGGACAGGGGAATGGCTACACCTTC. Its protein product is CASSLGPGQGNGYTF.

The V call is TRBV5-4, the J call TRBJ1-1, with D perhaps matching TRBD1 (6 bases). The V end lost 2 bases, the J end lost 3 bases, and 11 bases lay between the germline ends. CDR3 length equals 14 residues. Germline V gene lookup returns CDR1 SGHNT and CDR2 YYREEE (reference sequence). The CDR3 region is CASSFGQTYTEAFF. The DNA of the CDR3 is TGTGCCAGCAGCTTTGGACAGACCTACACTGAAGCTTTCTTT.

With respect to this clone: The junction departs from the called germline gene at one end, perhaps through a read error. V and J are TRBV7-7 and TRBJ2-1; 16 bases fit TRBD2. CDR1 is SSHAT and CDR2 is FNYEAQ in the germline V gene (reference sequence). This CDR3 region has 15 residues. CDR3: CASSPGTSGREKQFF. CDR3 nucleotide sequence: TGTGCTAGCAGCCCCGGGACTAGCGGGAGGGAAAAGCAGTTCTTC.

The chain is built from TRBV5-1 and TRBJ1-5, with D hard to call. CDR3 size: 13 residues. V was shortened by 0 bases and J by 12 bases, with 13 bases between the two germline ends. CDR1 is SGHRS, CDR2 YFSETQ, per germline. CDR3 in DNA: TGCGCCAGCAGCTTGGCCCCTGGTCAGGTCCAGCATTTT. It yields the protein CASSLAPGQVQHF. The entire variable domain, with the rest obtained from reference TRBV5-1 and TRBJ1-5, is as follows: KAGVTQTPRYLIKTRGQQVTLSCSPISGHRSVSWYQQTPGQGLQFLFEYFSETQRNKGNFPGRFSGRQFSNSRSEMNVSTLELGDSALYLCASSLAPGQVQHFGDGTRLSIL.

The chain carries TRBV14 and TRBJ2-7; tentative D call: TRBD2 (5 bases). CDR1 and CDR2 from the germline V gene are SGHDN and FVKESK. This CDR3 comprises 15 residues. Trimming took off 1 base at V and 3 bases at J, with 13 bases between the two ends. The CDR3 spells CASSQGMTRVYEQYF. CDR3 bases: TGTGCCAGCAGCCAAGGGATGACGCGGGTCTACGAGCAGTACTTC.